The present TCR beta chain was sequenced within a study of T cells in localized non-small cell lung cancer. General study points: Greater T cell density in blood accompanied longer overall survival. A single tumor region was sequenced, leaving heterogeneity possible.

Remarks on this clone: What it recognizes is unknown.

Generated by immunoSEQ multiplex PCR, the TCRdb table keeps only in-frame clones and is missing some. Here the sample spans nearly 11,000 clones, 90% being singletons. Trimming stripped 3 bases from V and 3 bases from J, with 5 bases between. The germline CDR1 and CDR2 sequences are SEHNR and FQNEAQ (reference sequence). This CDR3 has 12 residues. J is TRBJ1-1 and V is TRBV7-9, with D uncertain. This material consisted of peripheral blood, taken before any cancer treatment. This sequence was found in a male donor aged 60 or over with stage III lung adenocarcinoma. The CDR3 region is CASSLGYTEAFF. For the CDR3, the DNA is TGTGCCAGCAGCTTGGGTTACACTGAAGCTTTCTTT.